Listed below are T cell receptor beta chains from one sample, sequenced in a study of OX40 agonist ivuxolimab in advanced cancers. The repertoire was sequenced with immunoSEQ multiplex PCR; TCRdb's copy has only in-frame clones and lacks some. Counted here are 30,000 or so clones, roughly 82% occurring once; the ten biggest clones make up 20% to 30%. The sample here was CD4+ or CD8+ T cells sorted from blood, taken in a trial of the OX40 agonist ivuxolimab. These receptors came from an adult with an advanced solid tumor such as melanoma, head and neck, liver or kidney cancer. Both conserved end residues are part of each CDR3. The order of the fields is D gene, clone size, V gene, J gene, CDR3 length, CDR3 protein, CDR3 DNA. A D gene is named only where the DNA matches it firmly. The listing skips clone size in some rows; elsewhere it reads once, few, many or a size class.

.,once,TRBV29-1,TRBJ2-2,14,CSTHGGAGTGELFF,TGCAGCACCCATGGTGGGGCCGGAACCGGGGAGCTGTTTTTT
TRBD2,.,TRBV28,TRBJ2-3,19,CASSTRHGGLAKSTDTQYF,TGTGCCAGCAGTACCCGGCACGGGGGACTAGCGAAAAGCACAGATACGCAGTATTTT
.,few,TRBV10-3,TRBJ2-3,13,CAISEDNENTQYF,TGTGCCATCAGTGAGGATAATGAGAATACGCAGTATTTT
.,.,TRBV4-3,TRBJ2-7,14,CASSQERGRYEQYF,TGCGCCAGCAGCCAAGAAAGGGGACGCTACGAGCAGTACTTC
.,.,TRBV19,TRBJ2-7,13,CASSMGRGGEQYF,TGTGCCAGTAGTATGGGCCGGGGCGGCGAGCAGTACTTC
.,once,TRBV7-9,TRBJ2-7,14,CASSFPAESYEQYF,TGTGCCAGCAGCTTTCCGGCAGAGAGCTACGAGCAGTACTTC
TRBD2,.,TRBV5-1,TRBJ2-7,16,CASSQTATSGSYEQYF,TGCGCCAGCAGCCAAACCGCAACTAGCGGCTCCTACGAGCAGTACTTC
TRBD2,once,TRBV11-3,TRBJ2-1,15,CASSLVSGSVYEQFF,TGTGCCAGCAGCTTAGTTAGCGGGAGCGTCTATGAGCAGTTCTTC
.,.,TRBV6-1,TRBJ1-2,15,CASSELLMGGDGYTF,TGTGCCAGCAGTGAACTCTTAATGGGAGGGGATGGCTACACCTTC
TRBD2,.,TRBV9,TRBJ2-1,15,CASSPRSGPYNEQFF,TGTGCCAGCAGCCCGCGTAGCGGGCCCTACAATGAGCAGTTCTTC